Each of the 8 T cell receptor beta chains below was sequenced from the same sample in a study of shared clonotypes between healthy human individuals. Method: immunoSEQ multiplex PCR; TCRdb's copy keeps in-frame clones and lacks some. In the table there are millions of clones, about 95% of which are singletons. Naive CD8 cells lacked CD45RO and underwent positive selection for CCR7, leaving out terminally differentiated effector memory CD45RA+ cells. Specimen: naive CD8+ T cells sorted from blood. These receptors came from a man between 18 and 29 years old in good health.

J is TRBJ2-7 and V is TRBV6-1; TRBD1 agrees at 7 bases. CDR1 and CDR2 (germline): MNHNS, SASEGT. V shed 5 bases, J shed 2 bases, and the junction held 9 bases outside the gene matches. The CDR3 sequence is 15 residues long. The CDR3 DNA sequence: TGTGCCAGCAGTTTCGACAGGGACCCCGCCTACGAGCAGTACTTC. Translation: CASSFDRDPAYEQYF.

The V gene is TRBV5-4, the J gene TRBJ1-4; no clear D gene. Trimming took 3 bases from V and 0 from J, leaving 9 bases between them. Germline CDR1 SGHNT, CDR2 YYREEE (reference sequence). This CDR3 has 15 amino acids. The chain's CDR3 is CASSYGPATNEKLFF. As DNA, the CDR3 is TGTGCCAGCAGCTATGGTCCGGCAACTAATGAAAAACTGTTTTTT.

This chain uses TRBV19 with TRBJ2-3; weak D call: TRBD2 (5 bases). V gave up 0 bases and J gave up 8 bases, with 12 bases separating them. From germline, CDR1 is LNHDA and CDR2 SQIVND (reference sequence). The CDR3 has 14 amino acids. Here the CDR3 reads CASSIDASLATQYF. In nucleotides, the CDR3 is TGTGCCAGTAGTATAGACGCTAGCCTCGCTACGCAGTATTTT.

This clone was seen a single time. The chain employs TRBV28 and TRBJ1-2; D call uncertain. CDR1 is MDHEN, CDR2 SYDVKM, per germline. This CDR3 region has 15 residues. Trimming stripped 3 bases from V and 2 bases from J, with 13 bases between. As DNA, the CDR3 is TGTGCCAGCAGTTTCGTTGACGGGTCGAACTATGGCTACACCTTC. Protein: CASSFVDGSNYGYTF.

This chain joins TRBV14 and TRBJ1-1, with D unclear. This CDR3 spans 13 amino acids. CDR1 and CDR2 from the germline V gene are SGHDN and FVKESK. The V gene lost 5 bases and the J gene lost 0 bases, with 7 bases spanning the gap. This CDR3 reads CASSLRMNTEAFF. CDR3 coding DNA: TGTGCCAGCAGCTTGCGGATGAACACTGAAGCTTTCTTT.

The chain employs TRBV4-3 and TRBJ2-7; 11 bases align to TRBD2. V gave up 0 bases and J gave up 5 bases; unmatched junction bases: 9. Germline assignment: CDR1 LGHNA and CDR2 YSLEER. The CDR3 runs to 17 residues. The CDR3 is CASSQDWIAGGPHEQYF. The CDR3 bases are TGCGCCAGCAGCCAAGATTGGATAGCGGGAGGGCCGCACGAGCAGTACTTC.

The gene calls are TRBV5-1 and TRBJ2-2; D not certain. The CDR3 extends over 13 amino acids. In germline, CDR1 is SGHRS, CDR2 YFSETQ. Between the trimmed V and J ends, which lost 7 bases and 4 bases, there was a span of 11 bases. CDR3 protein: CASSDAITGELFF. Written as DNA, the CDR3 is TGCGCCAGCTCCGACGCTATCACCGGGGAGCTGTTTTTT.

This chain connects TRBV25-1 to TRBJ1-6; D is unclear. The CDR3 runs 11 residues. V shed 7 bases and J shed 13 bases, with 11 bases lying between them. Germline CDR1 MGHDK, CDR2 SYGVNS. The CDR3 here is CASTAGFPLHF. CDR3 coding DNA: TGTGCCAGCACCGCGGGTTTTCCCCTCCACTTT.